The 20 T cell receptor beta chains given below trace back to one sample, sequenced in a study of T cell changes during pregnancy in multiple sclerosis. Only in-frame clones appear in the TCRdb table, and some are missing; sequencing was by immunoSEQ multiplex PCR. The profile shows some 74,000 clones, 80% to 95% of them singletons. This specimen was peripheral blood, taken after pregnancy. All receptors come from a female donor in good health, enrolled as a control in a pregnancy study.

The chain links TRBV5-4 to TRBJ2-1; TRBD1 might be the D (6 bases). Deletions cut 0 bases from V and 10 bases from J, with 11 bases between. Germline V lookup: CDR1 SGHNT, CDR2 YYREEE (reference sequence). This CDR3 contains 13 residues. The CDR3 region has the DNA TGTGCCAGCAGCTTGGACAGGGCGGCCGAGCAGTTCTTC. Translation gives CASSLDRAAEQFF.

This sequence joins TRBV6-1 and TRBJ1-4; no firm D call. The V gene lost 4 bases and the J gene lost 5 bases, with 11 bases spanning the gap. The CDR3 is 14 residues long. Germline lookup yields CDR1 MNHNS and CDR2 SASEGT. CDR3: CASSGFIQNEKLFF. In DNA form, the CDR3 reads TGTGCCAGCAGTGGATTTATACAGAATGAAAAACTGTTTTTT.

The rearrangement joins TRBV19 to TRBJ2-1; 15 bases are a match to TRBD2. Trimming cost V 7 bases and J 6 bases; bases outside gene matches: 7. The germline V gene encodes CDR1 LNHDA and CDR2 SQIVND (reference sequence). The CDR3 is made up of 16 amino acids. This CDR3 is CASTGEGLAGGNEQFF. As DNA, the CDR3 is TGTGCCAGTACCGGAGAGGGACTAGCGGGGGGCAATGAGCAGTTCTTC.

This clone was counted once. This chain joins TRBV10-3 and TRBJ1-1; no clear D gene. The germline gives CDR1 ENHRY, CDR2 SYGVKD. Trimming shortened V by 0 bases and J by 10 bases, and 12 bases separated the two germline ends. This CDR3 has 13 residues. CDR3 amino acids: CAISESTVVAAFF. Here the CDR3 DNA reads TGTGCCATCAGTGAGTCGACTGTGGTGGCAGCTTTCTTT.

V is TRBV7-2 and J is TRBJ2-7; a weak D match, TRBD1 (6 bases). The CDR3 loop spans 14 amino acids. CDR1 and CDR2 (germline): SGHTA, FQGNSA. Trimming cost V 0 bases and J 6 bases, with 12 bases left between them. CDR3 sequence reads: CASSLAWQGSEQYF. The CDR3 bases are TGTGCCAGCAGCTTAGCCTGGCAGGGGAGCGAGCAGTACTTC. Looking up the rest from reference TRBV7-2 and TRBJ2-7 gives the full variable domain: GAGVSQSPSNKVTEKGKDVELRCDPISGHTALYWYRQSLGQGLEFLIYFQGNSAPDKSGLPSDRFSAERTGGSVSTLTIQRTQQEDSAVYLCASSLAWQGSEQYFGPGTRLTVT.

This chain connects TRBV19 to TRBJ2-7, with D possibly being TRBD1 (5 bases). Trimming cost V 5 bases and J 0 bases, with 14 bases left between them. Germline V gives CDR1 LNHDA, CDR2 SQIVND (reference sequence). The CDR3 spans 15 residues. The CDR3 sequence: CASSPTQGFSYEQYF. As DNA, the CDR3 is TGTGCCAGTAGTCCAACGCAGGGCTTCTCCTACGAGCAGTACTTC.

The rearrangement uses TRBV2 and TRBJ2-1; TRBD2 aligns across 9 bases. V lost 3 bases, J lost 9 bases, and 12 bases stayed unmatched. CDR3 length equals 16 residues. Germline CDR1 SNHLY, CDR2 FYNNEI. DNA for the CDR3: TGTGCCAGCAGTGAGCAGGCCCTAGCGGGATATAGTGAGCAGTTCTTC. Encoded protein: CASSEQALAGYSEQFF.

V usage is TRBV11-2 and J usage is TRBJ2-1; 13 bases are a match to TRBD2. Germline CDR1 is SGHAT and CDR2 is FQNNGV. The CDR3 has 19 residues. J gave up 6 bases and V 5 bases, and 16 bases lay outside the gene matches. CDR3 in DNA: TGTGCCAGCAGCAACCGCCAGCCACTAGCGGGGGGGCCCCGCAATGAGCAGTTCTTC. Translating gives CASSNRQPLAGGPRNEQFF.

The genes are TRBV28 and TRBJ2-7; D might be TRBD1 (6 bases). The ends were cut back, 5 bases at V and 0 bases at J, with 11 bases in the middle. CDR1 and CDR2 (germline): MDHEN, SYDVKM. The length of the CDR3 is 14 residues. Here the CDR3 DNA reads TGTGCCAGCAGTACGACAGGAGGCTCCTACGAGCAGTACTTC. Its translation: CASSTTGGSYEQYF.

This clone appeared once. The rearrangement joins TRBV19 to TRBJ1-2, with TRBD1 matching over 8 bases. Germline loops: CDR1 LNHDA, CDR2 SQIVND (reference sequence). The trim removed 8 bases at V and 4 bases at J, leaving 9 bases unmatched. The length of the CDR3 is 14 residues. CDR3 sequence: CASRTSQGGYGYTF. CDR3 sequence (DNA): TGTGCCAGTCGAACTTCACAGGGGGGCTATGGCTACACCTTC.

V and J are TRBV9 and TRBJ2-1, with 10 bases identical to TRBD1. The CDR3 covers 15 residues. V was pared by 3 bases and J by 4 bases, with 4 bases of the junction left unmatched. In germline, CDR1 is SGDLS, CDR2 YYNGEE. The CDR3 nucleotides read TGTGCCAGCAGCGGGGGACAGGGGAAATACAATGAGCAGTTCTTC. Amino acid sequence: CASSGGQGKYNEQFF.

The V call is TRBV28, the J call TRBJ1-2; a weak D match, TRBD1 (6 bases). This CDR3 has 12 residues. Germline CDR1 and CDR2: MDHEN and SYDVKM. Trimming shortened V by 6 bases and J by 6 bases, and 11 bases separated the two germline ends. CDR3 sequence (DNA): TGTGCCAGCAGCACCGGACAGAATGGCTACACCTTC. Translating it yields CASSTGQNGYTF.

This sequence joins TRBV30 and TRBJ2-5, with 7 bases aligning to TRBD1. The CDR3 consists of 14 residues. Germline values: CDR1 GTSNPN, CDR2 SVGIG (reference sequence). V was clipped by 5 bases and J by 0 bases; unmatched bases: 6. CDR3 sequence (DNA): TGTGCCTGGGGTATTGGACAGGACCAAGAGACCCAGTACTTC. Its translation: CAWGIGQDQETQYF. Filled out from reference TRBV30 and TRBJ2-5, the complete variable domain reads SQTIHQWPATLVQPVGSPLSLECTVEGTSNPNLYWYRQAAGRGLQLLFYSVGIGQISSEVPQNLSASRPQDRQFILSSKKLLLSDSGFYLCAWGIGQDQETQYFGPGTRLLVL.

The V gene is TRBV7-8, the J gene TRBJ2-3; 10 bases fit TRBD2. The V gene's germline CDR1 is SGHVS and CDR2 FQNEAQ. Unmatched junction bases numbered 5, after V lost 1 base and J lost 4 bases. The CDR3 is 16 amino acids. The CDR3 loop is CASSLDPGLAADTQYF. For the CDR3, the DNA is TGTGCCAGCAGCTTAGACCCCGGACTAGCGGCAGATACGCAGTATTTT.

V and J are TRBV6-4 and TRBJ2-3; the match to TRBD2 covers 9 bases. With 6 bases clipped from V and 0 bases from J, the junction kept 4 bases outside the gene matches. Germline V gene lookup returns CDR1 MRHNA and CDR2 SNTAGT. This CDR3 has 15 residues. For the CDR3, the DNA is TGTGCCAGCAGCCCCACTAGCGGGAGCACAGATACGCAGTATTTT. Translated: CASSPTSGSTDTQYF.

The CDR3 DNA is TGCGCCAGCAGCCAAGAAGTACCTAGCGGGGTAAATGAGCAGTTCTTC. Translated: CASSQEVPSGVNEQFF. V usage is TRBV4-1 and J usage is TRBJ2-1; 9 nucleotides line up with TRBD2. V gave up 0 bases and J gave up 7 bases; unmatched junction bases: 7. The CDR3 runs 16 residues. Germline CDR1 and CDR2: MGHRA and YSYEKL.

The DNA of the CDR3 is TGTGCCTGCGGGACTAGCGGGAGGAGGGAGCAGTTCTTC. Residues: CACGTSGRREQFF. The V gene is TRBV30, the J gene TRBJ2-1, with TRBD2 identical over 15 bases. The CDR3 sequence is 13 residues long. Germline CDR1 GTSNPN, CDR2 SVGIG (reference sequence). V gave up 6 bases and J gave up 10 bases; unmatched junction bases: 4.

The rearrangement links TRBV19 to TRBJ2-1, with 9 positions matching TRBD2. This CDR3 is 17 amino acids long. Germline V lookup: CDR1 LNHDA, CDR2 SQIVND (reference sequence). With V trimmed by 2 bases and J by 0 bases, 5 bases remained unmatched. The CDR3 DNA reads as TGTGCCAGTAGTATAAGGCGGGAGGGGAGCTCCTACAATGAGCAGTTCTTC. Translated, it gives CASSIRREGSSYNEQFF.

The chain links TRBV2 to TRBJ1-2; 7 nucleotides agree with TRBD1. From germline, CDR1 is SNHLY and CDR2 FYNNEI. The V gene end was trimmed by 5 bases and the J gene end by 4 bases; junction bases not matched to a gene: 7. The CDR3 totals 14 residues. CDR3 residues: CASSKGALLYGYTF. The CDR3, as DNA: TGTGCCAGCAGTAAGGGGGCCCTCCTCTATGGCTACACCTTC.

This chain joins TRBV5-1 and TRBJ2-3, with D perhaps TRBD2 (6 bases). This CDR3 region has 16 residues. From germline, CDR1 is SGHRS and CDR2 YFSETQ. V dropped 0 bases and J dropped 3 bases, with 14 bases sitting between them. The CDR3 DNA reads TGCGCCAGCAGCTTGGCCGGAGGGGTTGGAACAGATACGCAGTATTTT. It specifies CASSLAGGVGTDTQYF.